A selection of T cell receptor beta chains follows, all from one sample in a study of blood T cell repertoires in COVID-19. Assay used: immunoSEQ multiplex PCR; TCRdb lists only in-frame clones, some missing. Seen here are about 57,000 clones, 82% observed once, and the top ten hold 20% to 25%. The sequenced sample was peripheral blood. All receptors come from an older woman with acute or convalescent COVID-19. The CDR3 runs from the conserved cysteine through the conserved F or W. The D gene is left open where the match is weak. For some rows the clone size is stated as once, few or many, or as a class when expanded; others skip it.

J,D,size,V,CDR3,DNA
TRBJ2-3,TRBD1,.,TRBV11-2,CASSLERTGPDTQYF,TGTGCCAGCAGCTTAGAGAGGACAGGGCCAGATACGCAGTATTTT
TRBJ2-2,TRBD1,.,TRBV6-5,CASGRQGANTGELFF,TGTGCCAGCGGGAGACAGGGCGCGAACACCGGGGAGCTGTTTTTT
TRBJ1-2,TRBD1,.,TRBV27,CASRAGGRYGYTF,TGTGCCAGCAGGGCAGGGGGGCGGTATGGTTACACCTTC
TRBJ1-6,.,.,TRBV4-1,CASSPTGNSPLHF,TGCGCCAGCAGCCCAACGGGTAATTCACCCCTCCACTTT
TRBJ1-1,.,.,TRBV21-1,CASSKRTGRAFF,TGTGCCAGCAGCAAGCGGACAGGGAGGGCTTTCTTT
TRBJ1-2,TRBD1,.,TRBV19,CASRTGYYGYTF,TGTGCCAGTAGGACAGGGTACTATGGCTACACCTTC
TRBJ1-1,TRBD1,.,TRBV6-4,CASRDRGLWFQAFF,TGTGCCAGCAGAGACAGGGGGCTCTGGTTTCAGGCTTTCTTT
TRBJ1-1,.,.,TRBV5-1,CASSSREASVNTEAFF,TGCGCCAGCAGCTCCCGGGAGGCCAGTGTGAACACTGAAGCTTTCTTT
TRBJ1-2,.,.,TRBV6-5,CASRTGSNYGYTF,TGTGCCAGCAGGACAGGTTCCAACTATGGCTACACCTTC
TRBJ2-7,TRBD2,.,TRBV6-5,CASSYSGLAFYEQYF,TGTGCCAGCAGTTACTCGGGACTAGCCTTTTACGAGCAGTACTTC
TRBJ1-1,.,few,TRBV30,CAWSVGGAAEAFF,TGTGCCTGGAGTGTGGGGGGGGCCGCTGAAGCTTTCTTT
TRBJ2-1,TRBD2,once,TRBV24-1,CATSDPDIAGGYNEQFF,TGTGCCACCAGTGACCCCGATATAGCGGGGGGCTACAATGAGCAGTTCTTC
TRBJ2-1,TRBD1,.,TRBV6-5,CAAKTGEYNEQFF,TGTGCCGCGAAGACAGGGGAGTACAATGAGCAGTTCTTC
TRBJ1-2,TRBD1,.,TRBV27,CASTPFPDREDGYTF,TGTGCCAGCACCCCTTTCCCGGACAGGGAGGATGGCTACACCTTC
TRBJ1-6,.,.,TRBV7-2,CASSLHGMGGNSPLHF,TGTGCCAGCAGCTTACACGGGATGGGTGGTAATTCACCCCTCCACTTT
TRBJ1-2,.,few,TRBV21-1,CASRREGADNYGYTF,TGTGCCAGCAGGAGAGAGGGGGCTGATAACTATGGCTACACCTTC
TRBJ1-3,.,.,TRBV6-5,CASRAGGGSGNTIYF,TGTGCCAGCAGGGCTGGGGGGGGCTCCGGAAACACCATATATTTT
TRBJ1-3,TRBD1,.,TRBV6-5,CASSDRASSGNTIYF,TGTGCCAGCAGCGACAGGGCGAGCTCTGGAAACACCATATATTTT
TRBJ1-6,TRBD1,.,TRBV27,CASRPRQGNSPLHF,TGTGCCAGCAGACCCAGACAGGGTAATTCACCCCTCCACTTT
TRBJ2-1,TRBD2,few,TRBV3-1/TRBV3-2,CASSQPSGGAAWNEQFF,TGTGCCAGCAGCCAACCTAGCGGGGGGGCCGCTTGGAATGAGCAGTTCTTC
TRBJ1-6,.,.,TRBV30,CAWSVGISSPLHF,TGTGCCTGGAGTGTCGGGATCTCTTCACCCCTCCACTTT
TRBJ2-3,.,.,TRBV18,CASSPPVVTDTQYF,TGTGCCAGCTCACCACCGGTAGTGACAGATACGCAGTATTTT
TRBJ1-2,TRBD1,.,TRBV3-1/TRBV3-2,CASSQVQGAYGYTF,TGTGCCAGCAGCCAAGTTCAGGGGGCCTATGGCTACACCTTC
TRBJ1-5,.,.,TRBV24-1,CATSDLRERQPQHF,TGTGCCACCAGTGATTTGAGGGAGCGTCAGCCCCAGCATTTT
TRBJ1-1,TRBD1,.,TRBV6-6,CASSYPGGEAEAFF,TGTGCCAGCAGTTATCCAGGGGGCGAGGCTGAAGCTTTCTTT
TRBJ2-3,TRBD2,.,TRBV3-1/TRBV3-2,CASSQEGGGWTELKRGGTDTQYF,TGTGCCAGCAGCCAAGAGGGCGGCGGATGGACAGAACTTAAGCGGGGGGGCACAGATACGCAGTATTTT
TRBJ2-2,.,.,TRBV7-2,CASSSGMGYTGELFF,TGTGCCAGCAGCTCGGGAATGGGGTACACCGGGGAGCTGTTTTTT
TRBJ2-2,.,.,TRBV7-2,CASSPTPQNTGELFF,TGTGCCAGCAGCCCCACACCCCAGAACACCGGGGAGCTGTTTTTT
TRBJ2-7,TRBD2,.,TRBV2,CASSSGGEYEQYF,TGTGCCAGCAGTAGCGGGGGGGAGTACGAGCAGTACTTC
TRBJ1-2,.,.,TRBV19,CAIRGLGEGYTF,TGTGCCATAAGGGGCCTGGGCGAGGGCTACACCTTC
TRBJ1-5,TRBD1,.,TRBV13,CASSLGQGWNQPQHF,TGTGCCAGCAGCTTAGGACAGGGGTGGAATCAGCCCCAGCATTTT
TRBJ1-1,.,.,TRBV30,CAWRGPLEAFF,TGTGCCTGGAGGGGGCCCCTTGAAGCTTTCTTT
TRBJ2-7,.,.,TRBV29-1,CSVSWQKNAYEQYF,TGCAGCGTTTCGTGGCAGAAAAACGCCTACGAGCAGTACTTC
TRBJ1-1,.,.,TRBV5-6,CASSDRDGENTEAFF,TGTGCCAGCAGCGATAGAGATGGAGAGAACACTGAAGCTTTCTTT
TRBJ1-5,.,.,TRBV10-3,CAISDPDISPQSQHF,TGTGCCATCAGCGACCCCGACATCTCCCCCCAATCCCAGCATTTT
TRBJ1-1,.,few,TRBV6-2/TRBV6-3,CASSYTGRGTEAFF,TGTGCCAGCAGTTACACAGGGAGGGGCACTGAAGCTTTCTTT
TRBJ2-7,TRBD2,.,TRBV24-1,CATSVGGSDSYEQYF,TGTGCCACCAGTGTGGGGGGGTCCGACTCCTACGAGCAGTACTTC
TRBJ1-5,.,few,TRBV7-2,CASSLTVDQPQHF,TGTGCCAGCAGCTTGACAGTTGATCAGCCCCAGCATTTT
TRBJ2-7,TRBD1,many,TRBV7-8,CASSNTGGISYEQYF,TGTGCCAGCAGCAACACAGGGGGCATATCCTACGAGCAGTACTTC
TRBJ2-7,.,.,TRBV21-1,CASSKAGQGRTYEQYF,TGTGCCAGCAGCAAAGCGGGACAGGGACGTACCTACGAGCAGTACTTC
TRBJ1-2,.,.,TRBV9,CASSVDRDGGYTF,TGTGCCAGCAGCGTAGACCGCGACGGGGGCTACACCTTC
TRBJ1-2,.,.,TRBV10-3,CAILTETHYGYTF,TGTGCCATCCTGACAGAAACTCACTATGGCTACACCTTC
TRBJ2-1,.,.,TRBV11-2,CASSQPRGDSSYNEQFF,TGTGCCAGCAGCCAGCCGAGGGGGGACAGCTCCTACAATGAGCAGTTCTTC
TRBJ2-2,.,few,TRBV5-1,CASNQQGRGGELFF,TGCGCCAGCAACCAACAGGGGCGGGGCGGGGAGCTGTTTTTT
TRBJ2-3,.,once,TRBV4-3,CASSQDQDSGLTQYF,TGCGCCAGCAGCCAAGATCAGGACTCCGGACTCACGCAGTATTTT
TRBJ2-3,TRBD1,.,TRBV27,CASSLSGDRGLDTQYF,TGTGCCAGCAGTTTATCAGGGGACAGGGGGCTGGATACGCAGTATTTT
TRBJ1-1,.,once,TRBV7-9,CASSPVTGRRTEAFF,TGTGCCAGCAGCCCTGTTACAGGGCGGAGGACTGAAGCTTTCTTT
TRBJ2-1,.,.,TRBV13,CASSLRPEGEQFF,TGTGCCAGCAGCTTAAGGCCGGAGGGTGAGCAGTTCTTC
TRBJ2-3,TRBD2,.,TRBV24-1,CATSDDSGGAPDTQYF,TGTGCCACCAGTGATGATAGCGGGGGGGCCCCAGATACGCAGTATTTT
TRBJ2-5,TRBD2,.,TRBV9,CASSVEGLAGALQETQYF,TGTGCCAGCAGCGTAGAGGGACTAGCGGGGGCCTTACAAGAGACCCAGTACTTC